These 11 T cell receptor beta chains came from one sample sequenced in a study of T cell repertoires in cytomegalovirus infection. TCRdb passed the reads through MiXCR, listing each CDR3 protein once. The table includes 160,000 or so distinct CDR3 sequences, approximately 17% detected once. Material: CD8+ T cells from PBMCs. Every receptor here comes from a human donor in good health (CMV status not recorded). Some clones in this sample may be carry-over from other donors' samples.

The chain links TRBV20-1 to TRBJ2-7; no reliable D call. Trimming took off 7 bases at V and 2 bases at J, with 12 bases between the two ends. Germline V lookup: CDR1 DFQATT, CDR2 SNEGSKA (reference sequence). The CDR3 covers 12 residues. The CDR3 here is CSVGSPPYEQYF. Here the CDR3 DNA reads TGCAGTGTGGGCAGCCCACCCTACGAGCAGTACTTC.

The rearrangement uses TRBV11-2 and TRBJ2-2, with 9 bases lining up with TRBD2. CDR3 length: 17 residues. Trimming cost V 6 bases and J 3 bases; bases outside gene matches: 11. Germline lookup yields CDR1 SGHAT and CDR2 FQNNGV. In nucleotides, the CDR3 is TGTGCCAGCAGATCTATTAGCGGGAGACGCCACACCGGGGAGCTGTTTTTT. Its translation: CASRSISGRRHTGELFF.

The CDR3 loop is CASSLAPTGGRTGELFF. For the CDR3, the DNA is TGTGCCAGCAGCTTAGCACCGACAGGGGGAAGGACCGGGGAGCTGTTTTTT. The chain is built from TRBV7-9 and TRBJ2-2, with TRBD1 matching 9 bases. The CDR3 consists of 17 residues. With V trimmed by 0 bases and J by 5 bases, 7 bases remained unmatched. In germline, CDR1 is SEHNR, CDR2 FQNEAQ (reference sequence).

This clonotype was recorded many times. CDR3 bases: TGTGCCAGCAGTTTCAGCAGTACTCAGCCCCAGCATTTT. Encoded protein: CASSFSSTQPQHF. This chain uses TRBV12-3 or TRBV12-4 with TRBJ1-5; the D is unclear. CDR3 size: 13 residues. V was shortened by 3 bases and J by 6 bases, with 9 bases between the two germline ends.

The chain employs TRBV7-9 and TRBJ2-7; 7 nucleotides match TRBD1. There are 15 residues in the CDR3. V gave up 4 bases and J gave up 2 bases; unmatched junction bases: 8. From germline, CDR1 is SEHNR and CDR2 FQNEAQ (reference sequence). DNA of the CDR3: TGTGCCAGCAGCTCCGACAGGGCATCAACCTACGAGCAGTACTTC. Its translation: CASSSDRASTYEQYF.

This clonotype came up a few times. The chain employs TRBV6-6 and TRBJ2-7; 9 bases agree with TRBD1. The junction had 3 bases not matched to a gene; V was cut back by 0 bases and J by 0 bases. The CDR3 covers 16 residues. CDR1 MNHNY and CDR2 SVGAGI come from the germline V gene (reference sequence). The CDR3 DNA is TGTGCCAGCAGTTACTCGGGACAGGGAATCTCCTACGAGCAGTACTTC. Residues: CASSYSGQGISYEQYF.

The chain uses TRBV20-1 and TRBJ1-2, with D unresolved. CDR1 is DFQATT and CDR2 is SNEGSKA in the germline V gene (reference sequence). V was clipped by 2 bases and J by 0 bases, with 10 bases between them. The CDR3 is 14 amino acids. The CDR3 coding sequence is TGCAGTGCTAGAAAGAGATCCACTAACTATGGCTACACCTTC. Translating gives CSARKRSTNYGYTF.

The sample holds many counts of this clonotype. The V call is TRBV4-2, the J call TRBJ2-1; 10 positions agree with TRBD2. CDR1 is LGHNA and CDR2 is YNFKEQ in the germline V gene. This CDR3 is 16 amino acids long. V lost 6 bases, J lost 6 bases, and 11 bases stayed unmatched. In DNA, the CDR3 is TGTGCCAGCAGTTCGCCCCCCAGCGGGGGGGCCAATGAGCAGTTCTTC. Its translation: CASSSPPSGGANEQFF.

In its sample, this clonotype was seen a few times. This chain joins TRBV6-6 and TRBJ2-1, with TRBD1 identical over 12 bases. With 2 bases clipped from V and 1 base from J, the junction kept 9 bases outside the gene matches. Germline V gene data show CDR1 as MNHNY and CDR2 as SVGAGI (reference sequence). CDR3 length: 19 amino acids. The CDR3 DNA follows: TGTGCCAGCAGTTACCGTCCCGGGACAGGGGGCTGGTCCTACAATGAGCAGTTCTTC. Protein sequence: CASSYRPGTGGWSYNEQFF.

This chain connects TRBV24-1 to TRBJ2-1; 7 nucleotides match TRBD2. The CDR3 extends over 16 amino acids. The V segment lost 9 bases and the J segment 4 bases; nucleotides outside the gene matches: 14. Germline values: CDR1 KGHDR, CDR2 SFDVKD. This CDR3 is CATGGSLSSVYNEQFF. CDR3 sequence (DNA): TGTGCCACCGGCGGGAGTTTATCCTCGGTGTACAATGAGCAGTTCTTC.

This clonotype has more than one count but fewer than ten. The chain couples TRBV6-2 or TRBV6-3 to TRBJ2-5; 9 nucleotides match TRBD2. CDR1 MNHEY and CDR2 SVGEGT come from the germline V gene. CDR3 length: 15 amino acids. V lost 6 bases and J lost 2; bases outside the gene matches: 7. The CDR3 here is CASRPLLAGQETQYF. CDR3 nucleotide sequence: TGTGCCAGCAGACCCCTTCTAGCGGGGCAAGAGACCCAGTACTTC.